This entry lists 23 T cell receptor beta chains sequenced from one sample in a study of T cells in localized non-small cell lung cancer. Method: immunoSEQ multiplex PCR; TCRdb's copy keeps in-frame clones and lacks some. The table includes over 1,400 clones, about 24% detected once. The sample here was normal lung tissue next to the tumor, taken before any cancer treatment. The receptors were gathered from a man aged 40 to 70 with stage II squamous cell lung carcinoma.

This chain connects TRBV5-1 to TRBJ2-1; tentatively, D is TRBD1 (5 bases). Germline assignment: CDR1 SGHRS and CDR2 YFSETQ. This CDR3 is built from 15 residues. V was shortened by 2 bases and J by 8 bases, with 17 bases between the two germline ends. The CDR3 coding sequence is TGCGCCAGCAGCTTAGGGTCTAGGCAGGGCGATGAGCAGTTCTTC. Its protein is CASSLGSRQGDEQFF.

This clone showed up just a few times. The J gene is TRBJ2-7, the V gene TRBV28, with D perhaps TRBD1 (6 bases). V shed 5 bases and J shed 3 bases, with 14 bases lying between them. Germline V gene data show CDR1 as MDHEN and CDR2 as SYDVKM. CDR3 size: 14 residues. The CDR3 loop is CASSPSDRNYEQYF. CDR3 DNA: TGTGCCAGCAGTCCCTCGGACAGAAACTACGAGCAGTACTTC.

The chain uses TRBV25-1 and TRBJ1-2, with 7 bases identical to TRBD1. This CDR3 is built from 13 residues. The J segment lost 7 bases and the V segment lost 4 bases, leaving 6 bases of the junction unmatched. Looked up from germline, CDR1 is MGHDK and CDR2 is SYGVNS. The CDR3 here is CASSGRQGFGYTF. As DNA, the CDR3 is TGTGCCAGCAGTGGCCGACAGGGTTTTGGCTACACCTTC.

This clone was seen more than once but under ten times. The chain uses TRBV5-1 and TRBJ1-1; TRBD1 matches at 7 bases. This CDR3 is built from 14 residues. Germline V gene lookup returns CDR1 SGHRS and CDR2 YFSETQ. V lost 4 bases, J lost 11 bases, and 14 bases stayed unmatched. The CDR3 bases are TGCGCCAGCAGCACAGCGGGACAGCAAGGAGGGGCTTTCTTT. It yields the protein CASSTAGQQGGAFF.

This clone is large in the sample. The chain employs TRBV6-8 and TRBJ2-2; TRBD1 is a possible D gene (6 bases). The CDR3 sequence is 16 residues long. The germline gives CDR1 MNHGY, CDR2 SAAAGT. Trimming removed 7 bases from V and 1 base from J, with 16 bases in between. The chain's CDR3 is CASTKTGIMNTGELFF. CDR3 nucleotides: TGTGCCAGCACCAAGACAGGAATAATGAACACCGGGGAGCTGTTTTTT.

Written as DNA, the CDR3 is TGCAGCGTTAGTCCAGGGGGGAGCTCCTACAATGAGCAGTTCTTC. Its translation: CSVSPGGSSYNEQFF. The chain is built from TRBV29-1 and TRBJ2-1; the D gene is possibly TRBD1 (7 bases). From germline, CDR1 is SQVTM and CDR2 ANQGSEA. Trimming pared 5 bases from V and 0 bases from J, leaving 14 bases between. The CDR3 runs 15 residues.

This clone rates as large. The chain employs TRBV11-3 and TRBJ1-1, with D perhaps TRBD1 (5 bases). Germline V lookup: CDR1 SGHNT, CDR2 YENEEA. V shed 5 bases and J shed 6 bases, with 16 bases lying between them. This CDR3 region has 14 residues. CDR3 protein: CASSQPQGVAEAFF. In DNA form, the CDR3 reads TGTGCCAGCAGCCAGCCGCAGGGAGTCGCTGAAGCTTTCTTT.

V gene TRBV7-4 combines with J gene TRBJ2-1, with 9 nucleotides matching TRBD2. The germline CDR1 and CDR2 sequences are SGHVT and SQSDAQ. CDR3 length equals 16 residues. J was trimmed by 5 bases and V by 4 bases; bases with no gene match: 9. In nucleotides, the CDR3 is TGTGCCAGCAGCTCAAAACCTGGGACTAGCAACAATGAGCAGTTCTTC. Translation gives CASSSKPGTSNNEQFF.

This clone was counted between two and nine times. The chain combines TRBV9 with TRBJ2-1; 9 nucleotides line up with TRBD2. CDR1 and CDR2 (germline): SGDLS, YYNGEE. The CDR3 spans 16 residues. Losses at the gene ends were 4 bases for V and 8 bases for J; bases not matched to a gene: 13. The CDR3 spells CASSPREGIPGHEQFF. The CDR3 nucleotides are TGTGCCAGCAGCCCGCGGGAGGGCATTCCTGGGCATGAGCAGTTCTTC.

This clone has just a few counts. This chain joins TRBV6-8 and TRBJ2-3, with TRBD2 matching over 9 bases. From germline, CDR1 is MNHGY and CDR2 SAAAGT. Germline trimming cut 6 bases from V and 2 bases from J; bases unmatched to any gene: 3. The CDR3 loop spans 14 amino acids. CDR3 DNA sequence: TGTGCCAGCAGGTTAGCGGGGGTCACAGATACGCAGTATTTT. The encoded protein is CASRLAGVTDTQYF.

This clone was seen a few times. The chain has TRBV6-8 and TRBJ2-2; a possible D gene is TRBD2 (5 bases). V was trimmed by 10 bases and J by 0 bases, leaving 12 bases between them. The CDR3 is made up of 14 amino acids. The V gene's germline CDR1 is MNHGY and CDR2 SAAAGT. CDR3 nucleotides: TGTGCCATCAACAGCGGCGCGAACACCGGGGAGCTGTTTTTT. It codes for CAINSGANTGELFF.

Within the sample, this clone is medium-sized. This chain connects TRBV6-8 to TRBJ2-5, with TRBD2 as a possible D gene (6 bases). This CDR3 has 15 amino acids. Germline V gene data show CDR1 as MNHGY and CDR2 as SAAAGT. Between the trimmed V and J ends, which lost 2 bases and 4 bases, there was a span of 14 bases. CDR3 sequence: CASSYDSLGGETQYF. In DNA form, the CDR3 reads TGTGCCAGCAGTTACGATAGTTTGGGGGGAGAGACCCAGTACTTC.

There are a few counts of this clone. The chain has TRBV9 and TRBJ2-1; TRBD1 matches 7 bases. Germline V gene sequence: CDR1 SGDLS, CDR2 YYNGEE. This CDR3 is built from 15 residues. The junction had 4 bases not matched to a gene; V was cut back by 0 bases and J by 4 bases. For the CDR3, the DNA is TGTGCCAGCAGCGTAGGACAGGGACGATACAATGAGCAGTTCTTC. It encodes CASSVGQGRYNEQFF. The full variable domain, rest sourced from reference TRBV9 and TRBJ2-1, is DSGVTQTPKHLITATGQRVTLRCSPRSGDLSVYWYQQSLDQGLQFLIQYYNGEERAKGNILERFSAQQFPDLHSELNLSSLELGDSALYFCASSVGQGRYNEQFFGPGTRLTVL.

This clone rates as medium-sized. The chain is built from TRBV11-3 and TRBJ1-1, with TRBD1 as a possible D gene (5 bases). Germline V gives CDR1 SGHNT, CDR2 YENEEA. The V and J ends lost 5 bases and 1 base respectively, with 14 bases between them. The CDR3 is made up of 15 amino acids. CDR3 sequence: CASSVSGTANTEAFF. For the CDR3, the DNA is TGTGCCAGCAGCGTCTCCGGGACGGCGAACACTGAAGCTTTCTTT.

Only a few counts were recorded for this clone. The rearrangement links TRBV9 to TRBJ2-1; 10 bases line up with TRBD2. From germline, CDR1 is SGDLS and CDR2 YYNGEE. The CDR3 runs to 15 residues. J gave up 5 bases and V 4 bases, and 6 bases lay outside the gene matches. CDR3 DNA: TGTGCCAGCAGCTCTAGCGGGGGAAGCAACAATGAGCAGTTCTTC. Its translation is CASSSSGGSNNEQFF. The full variable domain, in which reference TRBV9 and TRBJ2-1 provide the parts outside the CDR3, is DSGVTQTPKHLITATGQRVTLRCSPRSGDLSVYWYQQSLDQGLQFLIQYYNGEERAKGNILERFSAQQFPDLHSELNLSSLELGDSALYFCASSSSGGSNNEQFFGPGTRLTVL.

The J gene is TRBJ2-1, the V gene TRBV6-8, with 8 bases aligning to TRBD2. The V segment lost 5 bases and the J segment 7 bases; nucleotides outside the gene matches: 10. Germline CDR1 reads MNHGY; CDR2 reads SAAAGT. This CDR3 contains 15 residues. The CDR3 is CASSQGLEALNEQFF. In DNA form, the CDR3 reads TGTGCCAGCAGTCAGGGACTAGAGGCTTTGAATGAGCAGTTCTTC.

This clone is large within its sample. The CDR3 spells CASSPAGNWYEQYF. The CDR3 nucleotides read TGTGCCAGCAGTCCAGCAGGGAATTGGTACGAGCAGTACTTC. The chain joins TRBV6-8 to TRBJ2-7; D might be TRBD1 (5 bases). Germline V gene lookup returns CDR1 MNHGY and CDR2 SAAAGT. The length of the CDR3 is 14 residues. Trimming stripped 5 bases from V and 4 bases from J, with 15 bases between.

This clone was detected a few times. The rearrangement links TRBV9 to TRBJ2-1, with 7 bases that match TRBD1. V shed 3 bases and J 5 bases; nucleotides not matched to a gene: 5. Germline V gives CDR1 SGDLS, CDR2 YYNGEE. The CDR3 length is 14 residues. CDR3 DNA: TGTGCCAGCAGCGCCCGGGACAGCAACAATGAGCAGTTCTTC. Translation: CASSARDSNNEQFF.

The V gene is TRBV1, the J gene TRBJ2-3. TRBV1 is shown as a pseudogene. The CDR3 has 16 residues. CDR3 DNA: TGCGCCAGCAGCCAAGAATACGGATTTCTCACAGATACGCAGTATTTT. Translation gives CASSQEYGFLTDTQYF.

This clone is medium-sized in the sample. Compared with germline, one end of the junction differs, possibly owing to a read error. The rearrangement joins TRBV15 to TRBJ2-1; 10 nucleotides line up with TRBD2. The CDR3 has 16 residues. Germline CDR1 and CDR2: LNHNV and YYDKDF (reference sequence). The chain's CDR3 is CATSGELAGGGNEQFF. In DNA form, the CDR3 reads TGTGCCACCAGCGGAGAATTAGCGGGAGGAGGGAATGAGCAGTTCTTC.

The CDR3 DNA sequence: TGTGCCAGCTCACCAGAGGCAGGAGCTATCTATGGCTACACCTTC. Translation gives CASSPEAGAIYGYTF. The chain links TRBV18 to TRBJ1-2; D call uncertain. Germline CDR1 is KGHSH and CDR2 is LQKENI. With 2 bases removed from V and 4 bases from J, the gap between germline ends came to 14 bases. This CDR3 contains 15 residues.

In this sample, this clone turned up a few times. The chain uses TRBV4-1 and TRBJ2-7; D may be TRBD1 (7 bases). In germline, CDR1 is MGHRA, CDR2 YSYEKL. Trimming removed 0 bases at V and 1 base at J, with 13 bases between. This CDR3 is 16 amino acids long. The DNA for the CDR3 is TGCGCCAGCAGCCAAGAGTTCCCAGGGGGGTCCTACGAGCAGTACTTC. It is translated as CASSQEFPGGSYEQYF.

A single count supports this clone. The J gene is TRBJ2-3, the V gene TRBV29-1; possibly TRBD2 for D (6 bases). CDR1 and CDR2 from the germline V gene are SQVTM and ANQGSEA. Trimming took off 2 bases at V and 0 bases at J, with 12 bases between the two ends. CDR3 length equals 15 residues. The CDR3 here is CSVEPPEGSTDTQYF. The CDR3 region has the DNA TGCAGCGTTGAACCCCCGGAGGGTAGCACAGATACGCAGTATTTT.